Listed below are T cell receptor beta chains from one sample, sequenced in a study of long-term antiretroviral therapy in people with HIV. Profiled with immunoSEQ multiplex PCR; TCRdb holds only in-frame clones, not every one. Of 25,000 to 35,000 clones listed, roughly 96% are singletons. This sample comprised unsorted PBMCs, obtained roughly 6.4 years after starting antiretroviral therapy. These receptors originate from a man between 25 and 39 years old with HIV. The CDR3 runs from the conserved cysteine through the conserved F or W. Each record gives: D gene, V gene, clone size, J gene, CDR3 protein, CDR3 DNA. D genes are given only for firm matches. A row's size may be missing; if present it is once, few, many or a size class.

D: -; V: TRBV7-9; size: -; J: TRBJ2-1; CDR3: CASSLVSLGGDEQFF; DNA: TGTGCCAGCAGCTTAGTTTCCCTAGGAGGCGATGAGCAGTTCTTC
D: -; V: TRBV19; size: -; J: TRBJ2-7; CDR3: CASSIAGAGPYEQYF; DNA: TGTGCCAGTAGTATAGCTGGGGCAGGCCCCTACGAGCAGTACTTC
D: -; V: TRBV11-2; size: -; J: TRBJ2-7; CDR3: CASSLGDVRKYEQYF; DNA: TGTGCCAGCAGCTTGGGCGACGTAAGGAAGTACGAGCAGTACTTC
D: -; V: TRBV4-1; size: -; J: TRBJ2-1; CDR3: CASSQMTRAPAYNEQFF; DNA: TGCGCCAGCAGCCAGATGACAAGGGCGCCGGCCTACAATGAGCAGTTCTTC
D: -; V: TRBV7-6; size: -; J: TRBJ2-7; CDR3: CASSLAAGSSYEQYF; DNA: TGTGCCAGCAGCTTAGCCGCAGGTTCGTCCTACGAGCAGTACTTC
D: -; V: TRBV6-1; size: -; J: TRBJ2-5; CDR3: CASSGRGPGWAQYF; DNA: TGTGCCAGCAGTGGCCGGGGGCCTGGGTGGGCCCAGTACTTC
D: -; V: TRBV28; size: -; J: TRBJ1-1; CDR3: CASSPGRTFTEAFF; DNA: TGTGCCAGCAGCCCCGGACGGACCTTCACTGAAGCTTTCTTT
D: -; V: TRBV7-8; size: -; J: TRBJ1-2; CDR3: CASRPMGVDGYTF; DNA: TGTGCCAGCAGACCGATGGGGGTAGACGGCTACACCTTC
D: TRBD1; V: TRBV27; size: -; J: TRBJ2-1; CDR3: CASSGRDRWETLRDEQFF; DNA: TGTGCCAGCAGTGGACGGGACAGGTGGGAAACGCTTAGGGATGAGCAGTTCTTC
D: -; V: TRBV11-3; size: -; J: TRBJ2-1; CDR3: CASSLGRKGEQFF; DNA: TGTGCCAGCAGCTTAGGCCGCAAAGGGGAGCAGTTCTTC
D: TRBD2; V: TRBV18; size: -; J: TRBJ2-3; CDR3: CASSPLAGGADTQYF; DNA: TGTGCCAGCTCACCACTAGCGGGAGGAGCAGATACGCAGTATTTT
D: -; V: TRBV5-1; size: -; J: TRBJ2-4; CDR3: CASSLDGENIQYF; DNA: TGCGCCAGCAGCTTGGACGGCGAAAACATTCAGTACTTC
D: -; V: TRBV4-3; size: once; J: TRBJ2-1; CDR3: CASSQEDPPAYNEQFF; DNA: TGCGCCAGCAGCCAAGAGGACCCTCCCGCCTACAATGAGCAGTTCTTC
D: TRBD2; V: TRBV19; size: -; J: TRBJ2-1; CDR3: CASSISSGIYNEQFF; DNA: TGTGCCAGTAGTATTTCTAGCGGGATCTACAATGAGCAGTTCTTC
D: -; V: TRBV10-3; size: -; J: TRBJ2-1; CDR3: CAIRGRGVNGDNEQFF; DNA: TGTGCCATCAGGGGCAGGGGCGTTAACGGTGACAATGAGCAGTTCTTC
D: TRBD1; V: TRBV28; size: once; J: TRBJ2-5; CDR3: CASSFQGAGQETQYF; DNA: TGTGCCAGCAGTTTTCAGGGGGCAGGCCAAGAGACCCAGTACTTC
D: -; V: TRBV18; size: -; J: TRBJ1-6; CDR3: CASSRVGVRDSPLHF; DNA: TGTGCCAGCTCCCGAGTGGGGGTGAGGGATTCACCCCTCCACTTT
D: -; V: TRBV29-1; size: -; J: TRBJ2-1; CDR3: CSVGRAGGQWEQFF; DNA: TGCAGCGTCGGAAGGGCCGGGGGCCAGTGGGAGCAGTTCTTC
D: TRBD2; V: TRBV5-1; size: -; J: TRBJ2-3; CDR3: CASSGGVPPGNQYF; DNA: TGCGCCAGCAGCGGGGGGGTACCCCCGGGGAACCAGTATTTT
D: TRBD1; V: TRBV18; size: -; J: TRBJ2-7; CDR3: CASSPPQGTGLYEQYF; DNA: TGTGCCAGCTCACCACCCCAAGGGACAGGGTTATACGAGCAGTACTTC
D: TRBD2; V: TRBV7-2; size: -; J: TRBJ2-3; CDR3: CASRYKRDSSTDTQYF; DNA: TGTGCCAGCAGATATAAGCGGGACTCTAGCACAGATACGCAGTATTTT
D: TRBD2; V: TRBV5-1; size: -; J: TRBJ2-7; CDR3: CASSLVREVHYEQYF; DNA: TGCGCCAGCAGCTTGGTCCGGGAGGTACACTACGAGCAGTACTTC
D: -; V: TRBV20-1; size: -; J: TRBJ2-4; CDR3: CSAGTGSIQYF; DNA: TGCAGTGCCGGGACGGGGAGCATTCAGTACTTC
D: TRBD2; V: TRBV9; size: -; J: TRBJ2-3; CDR3: CASSIGTSGHKGTDTQYF; DNA: TGTGCCAGCAGCATCGGGACTAGCGGACACAAAGGCACAGATACGCAGTATTTT
D: TRBD1; V: TRBV14; size: -; J: TRBJ1-1; CDR3: CASSPPGQGVLTEAFF; DNA: TGTGCCAGCAGCCCGCCAGGACAGGGGGTGCTGACTGAAGCTTTCTTT
D: -; V: TRBV5-1; size: -; J: TRBJ2-1; CDR3: CASSLAGGKEFF; DNA: TGCGCCAGCAGCTTGGCCGGGGGAAAAGAGTTCTTC
D: TRBD2; V: TRBV4-3; size: -; J: TRBJ2-5; CDR3: CASSQDIAGVVETQYF; DNA: TGCGCCAGCAGCCAAGATATAGCGGGAGTGGTAGAGACCCAGTACTTC
D: TRBD2; V: TRBV9; size: -; J: TRBJ2-2; CDR3: CASSAGTSGWNTGELFF; DNA: TGTGCCAGCAGCGCCGGGACTAGCGGATGGAACACCGGGGAGCTGTTTTTT
D: -; V: TRBV6-5; size: -; J: TRBJ2-7; CDR3: CASSYSPDRNYEQYF; DNA: TGTGCCAGCAGTTACTCTCCGGATAGAAATTACGAGCAGTACTTC
D: TRBD1; V: TRBV29-1; size: -; J: TRBJ2-7; CDR3: CSAGTGSSYEQYF; DNA: TGCAGCGCCGGGACAGGGAGCTCCTACGAGCAGTACTTC
D: TRBD2; V: TRBV7-9; size: -; J: TRBJ2-7; CDR3: CASSTSGGEQYF; DNA: TGTGCCAGCAGCACTAGCGGGGGAGAGCAGTACTTC
D: TRBD1; V: TRBV7-6; size: -; J: TRBJ2-1; CDR3: CASSQGVPGWGGEQFF; DNA: TGTGCCAGCAGCCAGGGGGTCCCCGGATGGGGCGGTGAGCAGTTCTTC
D: -; V: TRBV5-3; size: -; J: TRBJ1-1; CDR3: CARSLGRWTEAFF; DNA: TGTGCCAGAAGCTTGGGAAGATGGACTGAAGCTTTCTTT
D: TRBD2; V: TRBV6-1; size: -; J: TRBJ2-7; CDR3: CATQLAGDSYEQYF; DNA: TGTGCCACCCAACTAGCGGGGGACTCCTACGAGCAGTACTTC
D: -; V: TRBV9; size: -; J: TRBJ1-1; CDR3: CASSVDPGRGVAFF; DNA: TGTGCCAGCAGCGTAGACCCGGGGCGAGGGGTAGCTTTCTTT
D: TRBD2; V: TRBV27; size: -; J: TRBJ2-2; CDR3: CASSPNWDYLAGELFF; DNA: TGTGCCAGCAGTCCGAACTGGGACTATTTAGCCGGGGAGCTGTTTTTT